This T cell receptor (beta chain) originates from a study of blood T cells in healthy people across ages. Across the whole study: In model experiments, template switching was able to capture about one barcoded beta molecule for every two T cells that were present.

This CDR3 is built from 15 residues. Germline-derived CDR1 and CDR2 are SGHAT and FQDESV (reference sequence). Trimming removed 2 bases at V and 1 base at J, with 11 bases between. Notes on the study in general: Donor CMV status was unknown, possibly confounding expanded clonotype changes.

Combining a sample-barcoded 5' primer with a J-beta primer mix, a second PCR ran for roughly 7 to 11 cycles. Every sample gave at least 3 million paired-end reads containing CDR3. One entry per CDR3 protein, called by TCRdb with MiXCR from the 5' RACE reads. The data contain about 700,000 distinct CDR3 sequences, 32% of them singletons. On this clonotype itself: As yet, its antigen is unknown.

The sequencing sample was made of blood. The TCR was taken from a woman over 75 in good health. V usage is TRBV11-1 and J usage is TRBJ2-5; D uncertain. CDR3 loop: CASSLSPELQETQYF. The DNA of the CDR3 is TGTGCCAGCAGCTTATCTCCGGAGCTCCAAGAGACCCAGTACTTC.